Below, 32 T cell receptor beta chains from the same sample are listed, as sequenced in a study of breast tumors, draining lymph nodes, adjacent tissues. One entry per CDR3 protein, called by TCRdb with MiXCR from the multiplex PCR reads. The profile shows 150,000 or so distinct CDR3 sequences, 33% of them singletons. The lymph nodes were axillary draining lymph nodes from breast cancer patients. What was sequenced was axillary lymph node tissue. The receptors were sampled from a female donor with breast cancer. Some clones in this sample may be carry-over from other donors' samples.

Many counts were recorded for this clonotype. The chain couples TRBV30 to TRBJ1-4, with D hard to call. Germline V CDR1 and CDR2: GTSNPN, SVGIG (reference sequence). V was pared by 6 bases and J by 5 bases, with 16 bases between. This CDR3 comprises 14 residues. CDR3 sequence: CACILYGLNEKLFF. The CDR3 coding sequence is TGTGCCTGCATTTTGTACGGGTTAAATGAAAAACTGTTTTTT. Combining the CDR3 with reference TRBV30 and TRBJ1-4 gives the whole variable domain SQTIHQWPATLVQPVGSPLSLECTVEGTSNPNLYWYRQAAGRGLQLLFYSVGIGQISSEVPQNLSASRPQDRQFILSSKKLLLSDSGFYLCACILYGLNEKLFFGSGTQLSVL.

The chain combines TRBV6-2 or TRBV6-3 with TRBJ2-6; D not certain. Germline CDR1 MNHEY, CDR2 SVGEGT. This CDR3 has 17 residues. The V gene lost 5 bases and the J gene lost 2 bases, with 16 bases spanning the gap. The chain's CDR3 is CASSPSPFPPGANVLTF. CDR3 DNA sequence: TGTGCCAGCAGTCCCTCCCCGTTCCCTCCTGGGGCCAACGTCCTGACTTTC.

This clonotype has a count of ten or more. V is TRBV7-3 and J is TRBJ2-3; D tentatively reads TRBD1 or TRBD2 (5 bases each). Deletions cut 5 bases from V and 8 bases from J, with 17 bases between. The germline CDR1 and CDR2 sequences are SGHTA and FQGTGA. CDR3 length: 14 amino acids. The DNA for the CDR3 is TGTGCCAGCAGCCGAACCGGGACCGGCGGTACGCAGTATTTT. It encodes CASSRTGTGGTQYF.

This clonotype appeared many times. The V call is TRBV7-3, the J call TRBJ2-2; 11 bases map to TRBD2. The V gene end was trimmed by 1 base and the J gene end by 1 base; junction bases not matched to a gene: 8. This CDR3 has 19 amino acids. CDR1 SGHTA and CDR2 FQGTGA come from the germline V gene. In nucleotides, the CDR3 is TGTGCCAGCAGCTTAAATGGGGCCGGGACTAGCGGGAACACCGGGGAGCTGTTTTTT. The encoded protein is CASSLNGAGTSGNTGELFF.

This clonotype was seen many times. The rearrangement uses TRBV7-9 and TRBJ2-5; TRBD2 is a possible D gene (5 bases). V gave up 5 bases and J gave up 2 bases, with 9 bases separating them. The CDR3 covers 13 residues. The germline V gene has CDR1 SEHNR and CDR2 FQNEAQ (reference sequence). The CDR3 sequence is CASSTGGQETQYF. CDR3 nucleotide sequence: TGTGCCAGCAGCACCGGAGGTCAAGAGACCCAGTACTTC. Full variable domain (rest looked up from reference TRBV7-9 and TRBJ2-5): DTGVSQNPRHKITKRGQNVTFRCDPISEHNRLYWYRQTLGQGPEFLTYFQNEAQLEKSRLLSDRFSAERPKGSFSTLEIQRTEQGDSAMYLCASSTGGQETQYFGPGTRLLVL.

This clonotype was seen many times. The V gene is TRBV12-3 or TRBV12-4, the J gene TRBJ1-2, with D possibly being TRBD1 (5 bases). V gave up 8 bases and J gave up 2 bases, with 15 bases separating them. The CDR3 loop spans 14 amino acids. CDR3 region: CASGRGASNYGYTF. The DNA of the CDR3 is TGTGCCAGCGGACGAGGGGCGTCGAACTATGGCTACACCTTC.

This clonotype was detected many times. The chain is built from TRBV15 and TRBJ2-3; D is ambiguous. The CDR3 spans 12 residues. The V gene's germline CDR1 is LNHNV and CDR2 YYDKDF (reference sequence). The germline V and J ends were trimmed by 0 bases and 6 bases, with 4 bases remaining between them. This chain's CDR3 is CATSRDRDTQYF. The CDR3 DNA reads as TGTGCCACCAGCAGAGACCGGGATACGCAGTATTTT.

The table lists this clonotype with many counts. V gene TRBV11-2 combines with J gene TRBJ1-2, with TRBD1 identical over 7 bases. The CDR3 spans 11 residues. V was clipped by 8 bases and J by 8 bases; unmatched bases: 5. Germline V gives CDR1 SGHAT, CDR2 FQNNGV. CDR3 sequence reads: CASRQGGGYTF. CDR3 nucleotide sequence: TGTGCCAGCCGACAGGGCGGGGGCTACACCTTC.

This clonotype was recorded at least ten times. The chain links TRBV2 to TRBJ2-4; D remains unclear. Germline V lookup: CDR1 SNHLY, CDR2 FYNNEI. The CDR3 consists of 12 residues. Deletions cut 4 bases from V and 9 bases from J, with 10 bases between. CDR3 residues: CASSGASTIQYF. The CDR3 region has the DNA TGTGCCAGCAGTGGAGCCTCCACCATTCAGTACTTC.

This clonotype was observed a handful of times. CDR3 nucleotide sequence: TGTGCCAGCAGCCAAGATCTAGGGCGGGGGGGCCAAGAGACCCAGTACTTC. It yields the protein CASSQDLGRGGQETQYF. The chain is built from TRBV3-1 and TRBJ2-5; 9 positions agree with TRBD2. From germline, CDR1 is LGHDT and CDR2 YNNKEL (reference sequence). This CDR3 spans 17 amino acids. With 0 bases clipped from V and 1 base from J, the junction kept 6 bases outside the gene matches.

This clonotype was counted many times. J is TRBJ2-7 and V is TRBV28, with TRBD1 matching 8 bases. Losses at the gene ends were 4 bases for V and 0 bases for J; bases not matched to a gene: 5. The germline V gene encodes CDR1 MDHEN and CDR2 SYDVKM. This CDR3 region has 15 residues. CDR3 DNA sequence: TGTGCCAGCAGTTCGGGACAGGTAATCTCCTACGAGCAGTACTTC. It specifies CASSSGQVISYEQYF.

This clonotype was recorded many times. The V gene is TRBV7-9, the J gene TRBJ2-7; 11 positions match TRBD1. This CDR3 is 15 amino acids long. Germline loops: CDR1 SEHNR, CDR2 FQNEAQ (reference sequence). The V gene end was trimmed by 1 base and the J gene end by 2 bases; junction bases not matched to a gene: 1. CDR3 loop: CASSLGDRGTYEQYF. CDR3 DNA sequence: TGTGCCAGCAGCTTAGGGGACAGGGGGACCTACGAGCAGTACTTC.

The genes are TRBV6-1 and TRBJ2-7, with D possibly being TRBD2 (5 bases). Germline values: CDR1 MNHNS, CDR2 SASEGT. The CDR3 spans 15 residues. Trimming cost V 5 bases and J 0 bases, with 14 bases left between them. CDR3 nucleotide sequence: TGTGCCAGCAGTCCGTCTCACGCGGGCTCCTACGAGCAGTACTTC. Protein product: CASSPSHAGSYEQYF.

Of note for this clonotype: It is likely a read error, because the conserved phenylalanine at the end of the CDR3 is missing. Because the CDR3's place on the DNA is in doubt, the DNA is left out and the CDR3 is given as listed by TCRdb. V is TRBV19 and J is TRBJ2-5; the DNA was not used to check the table's D call, TRBD1. The germline V gene has CDR1 LNHDA and CDR2 SQIVND (reference sequence). From its first to its last residue, the CDR3 has 16 amino acids. Here the CDR3 reads CASKGGHTTYQETQYC.

This clonotype was seen repeatedly, ten times or more. The chain is built from TRBV4-3 and TRBJ2-5, with TRBD1 matching over 7 bases. The junction had 23 bases not matched to a gene; V was cut back by 0 bases and J by 4 bases. The length of the CDR3 is 21 residues. Germline lookup yields CDR1 LGHNA and CDR2 YSLEER. CDR3 nucleotides: TGCGCCAGCAGCCAAGATTTGAGAACCGGGACAGATCATCTACGGGGAGAGACCCAGTACTTC. This codes for CASSQDLRTGTDHLRGETQYF.

This clonotype was seen only a few times. This may stem from a read error, because a much larger clone lies one nucleotide away. The chain carries TRBV9 and TRBJ2-7; the D is unclear. The length of the CDR3 is 15 residues. Germline V gene lookup returns CDR1 SGDLS and CDR2 YYNGEE. CDR3 nucleotides: TGTGCCAGCAGCGTAGGGCCAGCAAATTCCTACGAGCCGTACTTC. This codes for CASSVGPANSYEPYF.

The chain joins TRBV2 to TRBJ2-5; unclear D gene. The length of the CDR3 is 15 residues. CDR1 is SNHLY, CDR2 FYNNEI, per germline. Trimming took 6 bases from V and 5 from J, leaving 19 bases between them. CDR3 region: CASRAGSATGETQYF. In nucleotides, the CDR3 is TGTGCCAGCAGGGCCGGGTCCGCGACTGGGGAGACCCAGTACTTC.

On this clonotype itself: This may be a read error, as it is one base from a much larger clone. The rearrangement links TRBV9 to TRBJ2-5, with D possibly TRBD1 on 7 matching bases. Germline CDR1 reads SGDLS; CDR2 reads YYNGEE. This CDR3 comprises 15 residues. The CDR3 DNA reads TGTGCCAGCAGCGGAGGGGGGACAGTCCAAGAGACCCCGTACTTC. Amino acid sequence: CASSGGGTVQETPYF.

This clonotype has at least ten counts. The chain links TRBV4-3 to TRBJ2-5, with D possibly matching TRBD2 (6 bases). The germline gives CDR1 LGHNA, CDR2 YSLEER. This CDR3 has 15 residues. V dropped 0 bases and J dropped 4 bases, with 12 bases sitting between them. The CDR3 DNA reads as TGCGCCAGCAGCCAAGATTCGGGGGTTCCAGAGACCCAGTACTTC. Its translation: CASSQDSGVPETQYF.

Turning to this clonotype: One end of the junction varies from germline; a read error may be responsible. The chain joins TRBV24-1 to TRBJ1-5, with D unresolved. This CDR3 region has 16 residues. Germline assignment: CDR1 KGHDR and CDR2 SFDVKD. The CDR3 region has the DNA TGTGCCACCGGTGATTCGGGGTTGGCGAGCGATCAGCCCCAGCATTTT. Its protein product is CATGDSGLASDQPQHF.

This clonotype was found many times. The CDR3 is CASSPQEWGPADTQYF. In DNA, the CDR3 is TGTGCCAGCAGCCCTCAGGAATGGGGGCCGGCAGATACGCAGTATTTT. The gene calls are TRBV9 and TRBJ2-3; maybe TRBD1 (6 bases). This CDR3 contains 16 residues. V was cut by 4 bases and J by 4 bases, with 19 bases left in between. Looked up from germline, CDR1 is SGDLS and CDR2 is YYNGEE. The variable domain in full, with the rest retrieved from reference TRBV9 and TRBJ2-3, is DSGVTQTPKHLITATGQRVTLRCSPRSGDLSVYWYQQSLDQGLQFLIQYYNGEERAKGNILERFSAQQFPDLHSELNLSSLELGDSALYFCASSPQEWGPADTQYFGPGTRLTVL.

The chain joins TRBV20-1 to TRBJ2-3; TRBD2 agrees at 10 bases. V dropped 0 bases and J dropped 8; count of bases not matched to a gene: 5. The CDR3 consists of 14 residues. The germline gives CDR1 DFQATT, CDR2 SNEGSKA (reference sequence). The CDR3 region is CSARDSGGPATQYF. CDR3 nucleotides: TGCAGTGCTAGAGATAGCGGGGGGCCAGCTACGCAGTATTTT.

This clonotype was seen repeatedly, ten times or more. This rearrangement joins TRBV24-1 to TRBJ2-5, with TRBD2 matching 7 bases. This CDR3 spans 16 amino acids. J was trimmed by 0 bases and V by 5 bases; bases with no gene match: 8. Germline lookup yields CDR1 KGHDR and CDR2 SFDVKD. The chain's CDR3 is CATSGSTGGYQETQYF. CDR3 nucleotide sequence: TGTGCCACCAGTGGGTCGACGGGAGGATACCAAGAGACCCAGTACTTC.

This clonotype has a count of ten or more. This chain connects TRBV29-1 to TRBJ2-1, with D perhaps matching TRBD1 (7 bases). V lost 4 bases and J 7 bases, leaving 14 bases between the germline ends. The CDR3 contains 13 residues. CDR1 is SQVTM and CDR2 is ANQGSEA in the germline V gene. CDR3 protein: CSVGAGGGNEQFF. CDR3 sequence (DNA): TGCAGCGTTGGGGCAGGGGGAGGAAATGAGCAGTTCTTC.

This clonotype was seen many times. The J gene is TRBJ2-7, the V gene TRBV14; 12 positions match TRBD2. J was trimmed by 6 bases and V by 4 bases; bases with no gene match: 7. Germline-derived CDR1 and CDR2 are SGHDN and FVKESK. The CDR3 runs to 15 residues. In DNA form, the CDR3 reads TGTGCCAGCAGCCGGCTGACTAGCGGGGGAGCCGAGCAGTACTTC. It translates to CASSRLTSGGAEQYF.

This clonotype came up many times. The rearrangement joins TRBV9 to TRBJ2-3, with unresolved D. The CDR3 is made up of 15 amino acids. CDR1 and CDR2 from the germline V gene are SGDLS and YYNGEE. The germline V and J ends were trimmed by 0 bases and 2 bases, with 10 bases remaining between them. CDR3 DNA sequence: TGTGCCAGCAGCGTAGACGGTCCCCCCACAGATACGCAGTATTTT. Translated, it gives CASSVDGPPTDTQYF.

V gene TRBV19 combines with J gene TRBJ1-5, with D unclear. The CDR3 consists of 11 residues. Germline CDR1 LNHDA, CDR2 SQIVND (reference sequence). Trimming took 11 bases from V and 6 from J, leaving 11 bases between them. CDR3 loop: CALRQTQPQHF. The CDR3 region has the DNA TGTGCCCTGAGGCAGACTCAGCCCCAGCATTTT. The entire variable domain, with the rest obtained from reference TRBV19 and TRBJ1-5, is as follows: DGGITQSPKYLFRKEGQNVTLSCEQNLNHDAMYWYRQDPGQGLRLIYYSQIVNDFQKGDIAEGYSVSREKKESFPLTVTSAQKNPTAFYLCALRQTQPQHFGDGTRLSIL.

This clonotype was observed many times. V and J are TRBV6-5 and TRBJ2-1, with D tentatively TRBD2 (9 bases). The CDR3 length is 20 residues. CDR1 and CDR2 (germline): MNHEY, SVGAGI. V lost 0 bases to trimming and J lost 8 bases, with 29 bases between them. CDR3 region: CASSYSIRGREREALDEQFF. In DNA form, the CDR3 reads TGTGCCAGCAGTTACTCCATCAGGGGGCGTGAGCGGGAGGCCCTCGATGAGCAGTTCTTC.

This clonotype was seen many times. This chain uses TRBV12-3 or TRBV12-4 with TRBJ1-5; 7 positions agree with TRBD1. The CDR3 extends over 16 amino acids. Germline trimming cut 6 bases from V and 6 bases from J; bases unmatched to any gene: 14. CDR3 bases: TGTGCCAGCAGATCCGAGACAGGGTGGGGGAGTCAGCCCCAGCATTTT. Its translation: CASRSETGWGSQPQHF.

J is TRBJ1-4 and V is TRBV7-9; no clear D gene. CDR3 length: 16 amino acids. Trimming stripped 0 bases from V and 7 bases from J, with 15 bases between. Germline V gene sequence: CDR1 SEHNR, CDR2 FQNEAQ (reference sequence). The CDR3 nucleotides read TGTGCCAGCAGCTTAGCCCGGGTCTTGAACACTGAAAAACTGTTTTTT. Translating it yields CASSLARVLNTEKLFF.

This clonotype was found many times. The CDR3 DNA follows: TGCGCCAGCAGCCAGACAGGGGTTGGGACAGATACGCAGTATTTT. Amino acids: CASSQTGVGTDTQYF. This rearrangement joins TRBV5-1 to TRBJ2-3; 8 positions agree with TRBD1. Germline-derived CDR1 and CDR2 are SGHRS and YFSETQ. This CDR3 is built from 15 residues. Trimming took 4 bases from V and 3 from J; bases not matched to a gene: 7.

This clonotype was seen repeatedly, ten times or more. This sequence joins TRBV12-3 or TRBV12-4 and TRBJ1-4, with TRBD1 matching 7 bases. The J segment lost 5 bases and the V segment lost 6 bases, leaving 6 bases of the junction unmatched. The CDR3 is 14 residues long. This CDR3 is CASRDPTGNEKLFF. CDR3 nucleotides: TGTGCCAGCAGGGACCCGACAGGGAATGAAAAACTGTTTTTT.